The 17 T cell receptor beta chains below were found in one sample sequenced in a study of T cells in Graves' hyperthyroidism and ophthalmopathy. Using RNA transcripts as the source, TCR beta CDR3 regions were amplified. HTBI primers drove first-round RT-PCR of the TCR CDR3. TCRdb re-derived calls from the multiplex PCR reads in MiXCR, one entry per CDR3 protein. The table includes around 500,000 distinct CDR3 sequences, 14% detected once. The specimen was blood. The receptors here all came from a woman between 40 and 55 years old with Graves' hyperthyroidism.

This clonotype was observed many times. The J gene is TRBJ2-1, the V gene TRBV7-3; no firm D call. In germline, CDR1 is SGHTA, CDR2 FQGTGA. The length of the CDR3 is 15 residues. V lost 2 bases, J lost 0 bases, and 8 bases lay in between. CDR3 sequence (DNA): TGTGCCAGCAGCTTAGGAACTACCTCCTACAATGAGCAGTTCTTC. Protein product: CASSLGTTSYNEQFF.

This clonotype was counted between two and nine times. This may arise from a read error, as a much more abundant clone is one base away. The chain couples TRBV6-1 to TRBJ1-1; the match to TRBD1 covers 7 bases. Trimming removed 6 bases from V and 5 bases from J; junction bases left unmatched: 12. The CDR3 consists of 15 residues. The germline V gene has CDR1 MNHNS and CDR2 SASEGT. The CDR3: CASRQGTEQGTEAFF. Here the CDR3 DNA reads TGTGCCAGCAGACAGGGGACAGAACAGGGGACTGAAGCTTTCTTT.

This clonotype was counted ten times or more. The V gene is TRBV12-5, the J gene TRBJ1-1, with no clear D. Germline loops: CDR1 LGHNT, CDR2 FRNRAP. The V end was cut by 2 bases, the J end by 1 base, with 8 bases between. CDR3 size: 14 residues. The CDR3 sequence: CASGLPDTNTEAFF. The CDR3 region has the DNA TGTGCTAGTGGTTTGCCTGACACGAACACTGAAGCTTTCTTT.

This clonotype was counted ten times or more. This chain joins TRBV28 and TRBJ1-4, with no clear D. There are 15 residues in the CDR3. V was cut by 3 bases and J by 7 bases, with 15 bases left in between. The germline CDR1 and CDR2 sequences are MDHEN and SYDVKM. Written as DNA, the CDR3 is TGTGCCAGCAGTTTTTGGGTAGGGCGGGGTGAAAAACTGTTTTTT. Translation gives CASSFWVGRGEKLFF.

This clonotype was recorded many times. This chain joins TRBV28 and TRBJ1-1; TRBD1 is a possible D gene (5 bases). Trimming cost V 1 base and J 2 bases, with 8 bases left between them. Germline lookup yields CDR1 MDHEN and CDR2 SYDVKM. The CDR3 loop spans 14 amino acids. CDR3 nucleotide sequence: TGTGCCAGCAGTTTATCCAGGGCCAACACTGAAGCTTTCTTT. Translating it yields CASSLSRANTEAFF.

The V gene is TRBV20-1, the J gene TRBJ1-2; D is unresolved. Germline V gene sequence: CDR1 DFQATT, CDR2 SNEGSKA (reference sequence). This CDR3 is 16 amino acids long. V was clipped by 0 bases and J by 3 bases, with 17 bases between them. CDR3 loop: CSARDPKAGPYYGYTF. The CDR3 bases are TGCAGTGCTAGAGATCCCAAGGCAGGCCCCTACTATGGCTACACCTTC.

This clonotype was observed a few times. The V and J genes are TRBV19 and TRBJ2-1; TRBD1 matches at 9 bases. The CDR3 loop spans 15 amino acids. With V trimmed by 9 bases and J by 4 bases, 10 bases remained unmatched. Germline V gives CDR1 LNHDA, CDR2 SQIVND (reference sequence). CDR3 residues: CASTLGTGRYNEQFF. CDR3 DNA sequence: TGTGCCAGCACCCTCGGGACAGGGAGGTACAATGAGCAGTTCTTC.

The CDR3 sequence: CASNTWGSSSYEQYF. CDR3 nucleotide sequence: TGTGCCAGCAACACCTGGGGCAGTAGCTCCTACGAGCAGTACTTC. The genes are TRBV6-1 and TRBJ2-7; perhaps TRBD1 as D (5 bases). Germline V gene lookup returns CDR1 MNHNS and CDR2 SASEGT. The CDR3 extends over 15 amino acids. Trimming shortened V by 7 bases and J by 0 bases, and 16 bases separated the two germline ends.

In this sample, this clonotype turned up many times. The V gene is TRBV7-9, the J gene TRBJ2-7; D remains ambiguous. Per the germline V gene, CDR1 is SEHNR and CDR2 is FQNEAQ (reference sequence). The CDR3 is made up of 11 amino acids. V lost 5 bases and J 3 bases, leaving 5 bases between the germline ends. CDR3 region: CASSPDYEQYF. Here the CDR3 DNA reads TGTGCCAGCAGCCCAGACTACGAGCAGTACTTC. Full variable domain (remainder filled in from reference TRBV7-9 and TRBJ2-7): DTGVSQNPRHKITKRGQNVTFRCDPISEHNRLYWYRQTLGQGPEFLTYFQNEAQLEKSRLLSDRFSAERPKGSFSTLEIQRTEQGDSAMYLCASSPDYEQYFGPGTRLTVT.

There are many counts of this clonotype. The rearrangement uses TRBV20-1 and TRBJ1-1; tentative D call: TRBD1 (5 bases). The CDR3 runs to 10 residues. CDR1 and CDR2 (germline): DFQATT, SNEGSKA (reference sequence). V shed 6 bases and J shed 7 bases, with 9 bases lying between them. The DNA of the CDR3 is TGCAGTGCAGCGGACAATGAAGCTTTCTTT. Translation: CSAADNEAFF.

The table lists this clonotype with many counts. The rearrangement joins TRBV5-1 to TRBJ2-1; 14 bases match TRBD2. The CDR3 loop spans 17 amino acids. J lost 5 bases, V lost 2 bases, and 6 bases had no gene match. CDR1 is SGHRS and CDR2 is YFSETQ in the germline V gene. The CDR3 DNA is TGCGCCAGCAGCTTTGGGGGGACTAGCGGGAGTGACAATGAGCAGTTCTTC. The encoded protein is CASSFGGTSGSDNEQFF.

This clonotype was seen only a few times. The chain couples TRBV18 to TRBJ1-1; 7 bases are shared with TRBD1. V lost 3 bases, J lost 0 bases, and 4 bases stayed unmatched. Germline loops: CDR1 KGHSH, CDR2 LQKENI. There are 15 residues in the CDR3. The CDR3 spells CASSPQGVMNTEAFF. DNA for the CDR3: TGTGCCAGCTCACCGCAGGGGGTGATGAACACTGAAGCTTTCTTT. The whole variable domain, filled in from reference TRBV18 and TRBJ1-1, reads NAGVMQNPRHLVRRRGQEARLRCSPMKGHSHVYWYRQLPEEGLKFMVYLQKENIIDESGMPKERFSAEFPKEGPSILRIQQVVRGDSAAYFCASSPQGVMNTEAFFGQGTRLTVV.

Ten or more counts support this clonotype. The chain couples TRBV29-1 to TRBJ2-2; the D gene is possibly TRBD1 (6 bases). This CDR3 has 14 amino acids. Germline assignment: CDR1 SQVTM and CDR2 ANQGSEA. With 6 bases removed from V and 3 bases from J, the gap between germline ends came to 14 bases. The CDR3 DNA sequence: TGCAGCGTCGGGCAGGGGATGGACACCGGGGAGCTGTTTTTT. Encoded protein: CSVGQGMDTGELFF.

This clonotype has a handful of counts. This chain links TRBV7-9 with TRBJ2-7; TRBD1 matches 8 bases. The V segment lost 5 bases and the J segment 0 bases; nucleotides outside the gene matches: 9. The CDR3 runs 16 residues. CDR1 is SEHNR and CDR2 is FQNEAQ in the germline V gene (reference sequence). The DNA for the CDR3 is TGTGCCAGCAGCGGCGCCAGGACAGGGTACTCCTACGAGCAGTACTTC. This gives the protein CASSGARTGYSYEQYF.

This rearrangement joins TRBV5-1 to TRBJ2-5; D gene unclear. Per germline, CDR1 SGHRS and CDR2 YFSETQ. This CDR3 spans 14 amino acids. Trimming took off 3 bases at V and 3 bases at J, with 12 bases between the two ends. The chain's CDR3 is CASSSTDTKETQYF. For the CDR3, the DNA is TGCGCCAGCAGCTCAACCGACACCAAAGAGACCCAGTACTTC.

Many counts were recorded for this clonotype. The CDR3 sequence: CASSFGLAGDTDTQYF. For the CDR3, the DNA is TGCGCCAGCAGCTTTGGACTAGCGGGAGACACAGATACGCAGTATTTT. The V gene is TRBV5-1, the J gene TRBJ2-3, with 13 bases identical to TRBD2. The J segment lost 2 bases and the V segment lost 2 bases, leaving 2 bases of the junction unmatched. This CDR3 is built from 16 residues. Germline V gives CDR1 SGHRS, CDR2 YFSETQ. Based on the CDR3 plus reference TRBV5-1 and TRBJ2-3, the full variable domain is KAGVTQTPRYLIKTRGQQVTLSCSPISGHRSVSWYQQTPGQGLQFLFEYFSETQRNKGNFPGRFSGRQFSNSRSEMNVSTLELGDSALYLCASSFGLAGDTDTQYFGPGTRLTVL.

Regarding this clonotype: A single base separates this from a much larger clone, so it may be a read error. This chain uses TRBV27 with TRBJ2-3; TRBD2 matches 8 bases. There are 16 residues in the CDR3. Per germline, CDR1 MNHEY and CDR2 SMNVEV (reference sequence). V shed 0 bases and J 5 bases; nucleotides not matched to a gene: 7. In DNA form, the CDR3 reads TGTGCCAGCAGTTTATCTAGCGGGAACTTGGTAGATACGCAGTATTTT. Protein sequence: CASSLSSGNLVDTQYF.